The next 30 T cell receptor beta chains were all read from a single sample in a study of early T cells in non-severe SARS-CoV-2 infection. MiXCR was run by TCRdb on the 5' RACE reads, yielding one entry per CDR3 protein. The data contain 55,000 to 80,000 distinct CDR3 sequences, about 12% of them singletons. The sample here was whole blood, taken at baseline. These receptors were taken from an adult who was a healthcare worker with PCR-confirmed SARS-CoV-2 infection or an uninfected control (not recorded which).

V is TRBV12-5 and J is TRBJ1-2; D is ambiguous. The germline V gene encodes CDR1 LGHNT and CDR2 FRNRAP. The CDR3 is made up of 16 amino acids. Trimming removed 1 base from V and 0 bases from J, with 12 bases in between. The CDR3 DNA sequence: TGTGCTAGTGGTTTGGAGCCGACGGTTACTAACTATGGCTACACCTTC. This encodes CASGLEPTVTNYGYTF.

DNA for the CDR3: TGCGCCAGCAGACAGGGGGCACCCGGGGAGCTGTTTTTT. It translates to CASRQGAPGELFF. This chain uses TRBV5-1 with TRBJ2-2, with 9 bases identical to TRBD1. CDR1 and CDR2 from the germline V gene are SGHRS and YFSETQ. V shed 5 bases, J shed 6 bases, and the junction held 2 bases outside the gene matches. The CDR3 consists of 13 residues.

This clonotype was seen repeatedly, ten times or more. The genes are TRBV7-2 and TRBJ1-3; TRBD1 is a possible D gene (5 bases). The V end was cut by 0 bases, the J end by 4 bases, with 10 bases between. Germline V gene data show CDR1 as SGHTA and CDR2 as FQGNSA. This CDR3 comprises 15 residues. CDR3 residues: CASSLAGGGGNTIYF. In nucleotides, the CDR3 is TGTGCCAGCAGCTTAGCTGGGGGAGGCGGAAACACCATATATTTT.

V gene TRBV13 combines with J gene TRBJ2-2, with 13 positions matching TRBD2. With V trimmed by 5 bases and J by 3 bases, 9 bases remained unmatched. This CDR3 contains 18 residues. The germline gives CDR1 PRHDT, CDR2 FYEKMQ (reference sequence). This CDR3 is CASSTGTSGIGYTGELFF. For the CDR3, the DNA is TGTGCCAGCAGCACGGGGACTAGCGGGATCGGGTACACCGGGGAGCTGTTTTTT.

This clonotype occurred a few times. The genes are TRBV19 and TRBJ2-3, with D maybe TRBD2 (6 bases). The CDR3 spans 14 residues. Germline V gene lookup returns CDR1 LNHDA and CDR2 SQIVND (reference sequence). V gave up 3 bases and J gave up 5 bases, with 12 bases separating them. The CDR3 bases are TGTGCCAGTAGTATCAGTCAGGGAGGAGATACGCAGTATTTT. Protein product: CASSISQGGDTQYF.

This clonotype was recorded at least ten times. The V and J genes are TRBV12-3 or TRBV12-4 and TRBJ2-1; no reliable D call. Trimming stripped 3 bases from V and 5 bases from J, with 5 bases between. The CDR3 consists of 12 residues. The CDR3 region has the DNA TGTGCCAGCAGTTTTCCCAACAATGAGCAGTTCTTC. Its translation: CASSFPNNEQFF.

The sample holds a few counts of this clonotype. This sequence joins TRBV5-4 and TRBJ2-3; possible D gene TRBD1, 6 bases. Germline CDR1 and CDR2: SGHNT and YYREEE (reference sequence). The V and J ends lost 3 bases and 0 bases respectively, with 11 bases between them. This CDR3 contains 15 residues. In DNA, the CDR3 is TGTGCCAGCAGCTACTACAGGGATAGCACAGATACGCAGTATTTT. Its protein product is CASSYYRDSTDTQYF.

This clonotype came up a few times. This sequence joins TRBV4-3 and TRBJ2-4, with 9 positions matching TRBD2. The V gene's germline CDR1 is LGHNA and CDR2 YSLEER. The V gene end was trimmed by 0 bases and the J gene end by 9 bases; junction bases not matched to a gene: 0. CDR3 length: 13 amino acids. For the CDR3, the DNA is TGCGCCAGCAGCCAAGAAGCGGGGGGCATTCAGTACTTC. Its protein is CASSQEAGGIQYF.

The CDR3 DNA follows: TGTGCCAGTAGTACCACCGGAGGGCCAGAGACCCAGTACTTC. Protein sequence: CASSTTGGPETQYF. The gene calls are TRBV19 and TRBJ2-5, with TRBD2 as a possible D gene (6 bases). The CDR3 consists of 14 residues. Germline loops: CDR1 LNHDA, CDR2 SQIVND (reference sequence). V lost 4 bases and J lost 4, with 13 bases in between.

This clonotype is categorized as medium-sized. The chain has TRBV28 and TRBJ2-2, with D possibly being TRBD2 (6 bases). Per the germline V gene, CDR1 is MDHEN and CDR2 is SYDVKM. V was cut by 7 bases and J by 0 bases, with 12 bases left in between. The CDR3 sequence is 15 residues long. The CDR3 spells CASIRETSNTGELFF. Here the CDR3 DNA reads TGTGCCAGCATTCGGGAGACTTCGAACACCGGGGAGCTGTTTTTT.

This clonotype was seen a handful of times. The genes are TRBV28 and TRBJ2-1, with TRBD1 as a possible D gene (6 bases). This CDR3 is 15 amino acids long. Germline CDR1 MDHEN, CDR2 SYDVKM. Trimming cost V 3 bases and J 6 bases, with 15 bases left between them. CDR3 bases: TGTGCCAGCAGTTTTTTGGGGCAAGGGGGCAATGAGCAGTTCTTC. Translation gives CASSFLGQGGNEQFF.

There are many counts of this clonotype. The CDR3 loop reads CAISESSTMNTEAFF. In DNA form, the CDR3 reads TGTGCCATCAGTGAGTCCTCTACTATGAACACTGAAGCTTTCTTT. V is TRBV10-3 and J is TRBJ1-1, with D unclear. The length of the CDR3 is 15 residues. CDR1 and CDR2 (germline): ENHRY, SYGVKD. Trimming left V 0 bases short and J 0 bases short, with 8 bases between.

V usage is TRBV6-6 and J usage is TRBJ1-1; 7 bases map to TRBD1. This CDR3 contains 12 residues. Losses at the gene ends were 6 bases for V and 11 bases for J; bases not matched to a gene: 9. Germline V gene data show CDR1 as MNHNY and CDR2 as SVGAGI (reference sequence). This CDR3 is CASSPGQDLAFF. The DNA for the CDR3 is TGTGCCAGCAGCCCAGGACAGGATTTGGCTTTCTTT.

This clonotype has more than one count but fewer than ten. CDR3: CASSRDTGYTF. CDR3 coding DNA: TGTGCCAGCAGCCGGGACACTGGCTACACCTTC. The chain is built from TRBV3-1 and TRBJ1-2; D perhaps matches TRBD1 (6 bases). This CDR3 has 11 residues. Germline V CDR1 and CDR2: LGHDT, YNNKEL (reference sequence). V lost 4 bases and J 7 bases, leaving 7 bases between the germline ends.

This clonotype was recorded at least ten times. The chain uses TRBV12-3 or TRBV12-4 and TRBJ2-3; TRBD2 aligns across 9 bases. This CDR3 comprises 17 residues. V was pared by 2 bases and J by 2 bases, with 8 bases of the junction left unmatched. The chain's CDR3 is CASSLTPLAGITDTQYF. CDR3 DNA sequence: TGTGCCAGCAGTTTAACGCCTCTAGCGGGGATCACAGATACGCAGTATTTT.

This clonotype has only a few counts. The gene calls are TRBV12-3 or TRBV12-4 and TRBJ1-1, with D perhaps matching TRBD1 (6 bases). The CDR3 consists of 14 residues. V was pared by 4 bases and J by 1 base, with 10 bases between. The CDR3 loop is CASSSGETNTEAFF. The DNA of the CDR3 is TGTGCCAGCAGTTCAGGGGAGACGAACACTGAAGCTTTCTTT.

The CDR3 DNA is TGTGCCAGTACCTTAGCGGGAGTTATGAATGAGCAGTTCTTC. This sequence encodes CASTLAGVMNEQFF. This chain connects TRBV19 to TRBJ2-1; TRBD2 matches at 9 bases. This CDR3 is 14 amino acids long. The germline V gene has CDR1 LNHDA and CDR2 SQIVND (reference sequence). Trimming took 7 bases from V and 7 from J; bases not matched to a gene: 8.

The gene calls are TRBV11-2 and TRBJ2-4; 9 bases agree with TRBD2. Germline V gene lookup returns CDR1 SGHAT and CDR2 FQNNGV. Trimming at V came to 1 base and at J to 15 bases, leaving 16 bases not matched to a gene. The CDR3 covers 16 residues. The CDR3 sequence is CASSLGLAVKTGRPYF. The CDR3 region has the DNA TGTGCCAGCAGCTTAGGACTAGCGGTCAAAACAGGGCGGCCGTACTTC.

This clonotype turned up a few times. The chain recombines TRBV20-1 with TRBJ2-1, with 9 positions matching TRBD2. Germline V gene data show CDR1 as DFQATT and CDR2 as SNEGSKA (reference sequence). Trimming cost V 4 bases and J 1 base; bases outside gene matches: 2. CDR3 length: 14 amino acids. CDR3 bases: TGCAGTGCTAAACTAGCGGGTTCCTACAATGAGCAGTTCTTC. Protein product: CSAKLAGSYNEQFF.

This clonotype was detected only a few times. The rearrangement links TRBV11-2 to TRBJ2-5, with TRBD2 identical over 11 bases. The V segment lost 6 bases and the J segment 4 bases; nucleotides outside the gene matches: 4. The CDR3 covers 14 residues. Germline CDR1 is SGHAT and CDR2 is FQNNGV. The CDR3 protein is CASRIAGGRETQYF. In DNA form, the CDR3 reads TGTGCCAGCAGAATAGCGGGAGGGCGAGAGACCCAGTACTTC.

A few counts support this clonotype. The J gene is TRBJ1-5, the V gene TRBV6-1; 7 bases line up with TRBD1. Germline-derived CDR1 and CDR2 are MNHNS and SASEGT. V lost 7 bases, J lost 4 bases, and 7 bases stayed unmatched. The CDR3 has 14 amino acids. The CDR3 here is CASTELTGNQPQHF. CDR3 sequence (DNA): TGTGCCAGCACCGAATTGACAGGGAATCAGCCCCAGCATTTT.

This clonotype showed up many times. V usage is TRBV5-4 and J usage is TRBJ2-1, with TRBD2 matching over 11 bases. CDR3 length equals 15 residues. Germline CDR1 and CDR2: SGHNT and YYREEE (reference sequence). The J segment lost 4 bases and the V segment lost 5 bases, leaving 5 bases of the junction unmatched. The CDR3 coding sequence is TGTGCCAGCAGTTTAGCGGGAGGGGAATACAATGAGCAGTTCTTC. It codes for CASSLAGGEYNEQFF. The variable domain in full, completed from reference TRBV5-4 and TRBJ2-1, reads ETGVTQSPTHLIKTRGQQVTLRCSSQSGHNTVSWYQQALGQGPQFIFQYYREEENGRGNFPPRFSGLQFPNYSSELNVNALELDDSALYLCASSLAGGEYNEQFFGPGTRLTVL.

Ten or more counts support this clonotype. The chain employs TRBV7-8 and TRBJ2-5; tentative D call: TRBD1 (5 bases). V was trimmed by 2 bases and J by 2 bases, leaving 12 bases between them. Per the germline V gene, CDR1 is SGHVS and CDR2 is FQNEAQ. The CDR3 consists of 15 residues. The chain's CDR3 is CASSLIGTGQETQYF. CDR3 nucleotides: TGTGCCAGCAGCTTAATAGGTACAGGACAAGAGACCCAGTACTTC.

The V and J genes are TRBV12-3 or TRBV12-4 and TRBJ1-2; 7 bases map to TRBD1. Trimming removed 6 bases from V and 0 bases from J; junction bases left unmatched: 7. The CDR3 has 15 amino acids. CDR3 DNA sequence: TGTGCCAGCAGCAGGACAGGACTAGCTAACTATGGCTACACCTTC. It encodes CASSRTGLANYGYTF.

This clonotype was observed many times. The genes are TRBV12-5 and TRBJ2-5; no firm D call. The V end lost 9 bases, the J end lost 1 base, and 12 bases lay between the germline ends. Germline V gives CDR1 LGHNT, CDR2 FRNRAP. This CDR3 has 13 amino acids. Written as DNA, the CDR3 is TGTGCTAGCTGCCCCGACGGCCAAGAGACCCAGTACTTC. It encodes CASCPDGQETQYF.

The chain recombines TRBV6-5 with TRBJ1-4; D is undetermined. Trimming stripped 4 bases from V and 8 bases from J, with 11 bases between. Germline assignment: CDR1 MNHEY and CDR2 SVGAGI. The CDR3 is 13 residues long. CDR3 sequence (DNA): TGTGCCAGCAGTTGGGGTGCGGGGGAAAAACTGTTTTTT. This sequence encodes CASSWGAGEKLFF.

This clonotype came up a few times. Written as DNA, the CDR3 is TGTGCCATCCGATCGGACGGGGAGCTGTTTTTT. Translation: CAIRSDGELFF. J is TRBJ2-2 and V is TRBV10-3; D gene unclear. The CDR3 is 11 amino acids. CDR1 ENHRY and CDR2 SYGVKD come from the germline V gene. V lost 8 bases, J lost 7 bases, and 8 bases lay in between.

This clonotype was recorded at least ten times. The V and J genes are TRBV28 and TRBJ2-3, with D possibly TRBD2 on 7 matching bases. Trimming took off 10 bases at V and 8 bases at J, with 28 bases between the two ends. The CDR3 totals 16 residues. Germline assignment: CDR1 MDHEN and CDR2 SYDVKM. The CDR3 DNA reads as TGTGCCACCTCATCCGGTAGGGGGGAGGGGAGAGGTACGCAGTATTTT. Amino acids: CATSSGRGEGRGTQYF.

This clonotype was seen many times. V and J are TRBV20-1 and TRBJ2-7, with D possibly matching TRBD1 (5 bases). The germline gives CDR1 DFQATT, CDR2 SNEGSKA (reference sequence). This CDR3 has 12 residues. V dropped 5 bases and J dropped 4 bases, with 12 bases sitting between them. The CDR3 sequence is CSAQIGDYEQYF. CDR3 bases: TGCAGTGCTCAAATAGGGGATTACGAGCAGTACTTC.

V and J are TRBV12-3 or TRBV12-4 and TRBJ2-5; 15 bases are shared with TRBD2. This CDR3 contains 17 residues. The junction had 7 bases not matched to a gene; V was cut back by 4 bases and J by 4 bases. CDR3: CASSSPGLAGGGETQYF. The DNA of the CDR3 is TGTGCCAGCAGTTCCCCGGGACTAGCGGGAGGAGGAGAGACCCAGTACTTC.